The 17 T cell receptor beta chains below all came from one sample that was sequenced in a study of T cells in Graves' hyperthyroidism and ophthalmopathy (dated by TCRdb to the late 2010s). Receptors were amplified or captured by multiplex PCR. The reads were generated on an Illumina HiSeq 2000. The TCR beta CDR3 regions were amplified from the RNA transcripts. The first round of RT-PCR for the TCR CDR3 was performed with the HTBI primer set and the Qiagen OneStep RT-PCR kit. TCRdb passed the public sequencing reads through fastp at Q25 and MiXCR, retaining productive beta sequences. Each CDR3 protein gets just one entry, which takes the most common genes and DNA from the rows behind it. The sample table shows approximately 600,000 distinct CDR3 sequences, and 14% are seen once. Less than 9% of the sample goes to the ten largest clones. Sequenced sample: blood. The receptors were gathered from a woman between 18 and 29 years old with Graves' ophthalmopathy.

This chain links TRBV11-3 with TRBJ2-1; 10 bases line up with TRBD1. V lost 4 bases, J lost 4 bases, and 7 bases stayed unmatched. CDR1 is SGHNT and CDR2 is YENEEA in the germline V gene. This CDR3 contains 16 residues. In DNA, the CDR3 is TGTGCCAGCAGCTACGGGACAGGGGATTCTTACAATGAGCAGTTCTTC. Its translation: CASSYGTGDSYNEQFF.

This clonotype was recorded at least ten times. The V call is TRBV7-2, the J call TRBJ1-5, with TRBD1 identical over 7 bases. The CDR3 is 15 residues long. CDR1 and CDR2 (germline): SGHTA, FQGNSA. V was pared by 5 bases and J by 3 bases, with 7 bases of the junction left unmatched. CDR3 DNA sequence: TGTGCCAGCAGCAGTAGACAGGGCCTCAATCAGCCCCAGCATTTT. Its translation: CASSSRQGLNQPQHF.

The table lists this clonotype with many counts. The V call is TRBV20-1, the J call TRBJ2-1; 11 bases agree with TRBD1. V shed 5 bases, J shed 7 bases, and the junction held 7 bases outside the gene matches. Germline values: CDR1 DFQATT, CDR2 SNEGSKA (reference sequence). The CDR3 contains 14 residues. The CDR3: CSAFRDRGINEQFF. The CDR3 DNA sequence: TGCAGTGCTTTCCGGGACAGGGGGATAAATGAGCAGTTCTTC.

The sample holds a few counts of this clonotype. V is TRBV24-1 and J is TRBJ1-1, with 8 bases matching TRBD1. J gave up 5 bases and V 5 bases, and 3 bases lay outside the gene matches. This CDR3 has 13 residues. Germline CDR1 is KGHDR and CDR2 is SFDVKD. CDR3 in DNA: TGTGCCACCAGTGTTGGGACAGGAACTGAAGCTTTCTTT. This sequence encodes CATSVGTGTEAFF.

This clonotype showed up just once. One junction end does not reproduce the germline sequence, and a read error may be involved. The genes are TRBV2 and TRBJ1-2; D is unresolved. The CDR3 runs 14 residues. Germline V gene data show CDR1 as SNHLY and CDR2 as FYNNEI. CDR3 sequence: CASNRPWRDYGYTF. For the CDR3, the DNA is TGTGCCAGCAACCGGCCTTGGAGAGACTACGGCTACACCTTC. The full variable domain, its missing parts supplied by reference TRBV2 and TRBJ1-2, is EPEVTQTPSHQVTQMGQEVILRCVPISNHLYFYWYRQILGQKVEFLVSFYNNEISEKSEIFDDQFSVERPDGSNFTLKIRSTKLEDSAMYFCASNRPWRDYGYTFGSGTRLTVV.

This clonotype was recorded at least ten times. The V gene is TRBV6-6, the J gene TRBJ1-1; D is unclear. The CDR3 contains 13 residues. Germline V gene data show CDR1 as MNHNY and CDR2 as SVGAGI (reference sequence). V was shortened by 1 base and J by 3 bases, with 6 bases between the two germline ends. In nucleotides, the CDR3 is TGTGCCAGCAGTTACTACCGCGACACTGAAGCTTTCTTT. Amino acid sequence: CASSYYRDTEAFF.

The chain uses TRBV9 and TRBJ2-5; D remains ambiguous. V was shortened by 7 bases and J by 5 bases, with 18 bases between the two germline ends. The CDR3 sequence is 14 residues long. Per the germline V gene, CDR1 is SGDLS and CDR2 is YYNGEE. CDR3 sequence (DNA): TGTGCCAGCTCCGACGGAACGATACGGGAGACCCAGTACTTC. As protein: CASSDGTIRETQYF.

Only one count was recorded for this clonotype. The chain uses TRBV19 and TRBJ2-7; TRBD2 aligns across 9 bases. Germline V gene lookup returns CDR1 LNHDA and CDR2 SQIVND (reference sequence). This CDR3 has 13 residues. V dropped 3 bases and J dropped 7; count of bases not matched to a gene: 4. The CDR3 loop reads CASSIVTSGEQYF. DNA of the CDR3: TGTGCCAGTAGTATTGTGACTAGCGGTGAGCAGTACTTC.

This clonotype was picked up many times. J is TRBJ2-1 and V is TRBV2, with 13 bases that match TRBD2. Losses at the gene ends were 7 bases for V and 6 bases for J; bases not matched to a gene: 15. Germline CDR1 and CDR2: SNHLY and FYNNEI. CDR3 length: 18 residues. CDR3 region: CASKRDTSGRATTNEQFF. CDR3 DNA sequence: TGTGCCAGCAAGAGGGACACTAGCGGGAGGGCTACGACCAATGAGCAGTTCTTC.

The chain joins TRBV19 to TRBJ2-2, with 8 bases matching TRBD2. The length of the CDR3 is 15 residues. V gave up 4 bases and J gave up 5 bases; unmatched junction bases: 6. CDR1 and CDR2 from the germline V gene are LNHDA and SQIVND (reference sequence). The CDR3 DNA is TGTGCCAGTAGTAGATCATTAGCGGGGACCGGGGAGCTGTTTTTT. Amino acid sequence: CASSRSLAGTGELFF.

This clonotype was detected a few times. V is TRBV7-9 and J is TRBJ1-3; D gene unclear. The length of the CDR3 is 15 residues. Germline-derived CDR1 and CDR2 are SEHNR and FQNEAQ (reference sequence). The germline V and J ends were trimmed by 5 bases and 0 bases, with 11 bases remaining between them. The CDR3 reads CASSRDGSSGNTIYF. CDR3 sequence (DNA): TGTGCCAGCAGCCGTGACGGAAGCTCTGGAAACACCATATATTTT.

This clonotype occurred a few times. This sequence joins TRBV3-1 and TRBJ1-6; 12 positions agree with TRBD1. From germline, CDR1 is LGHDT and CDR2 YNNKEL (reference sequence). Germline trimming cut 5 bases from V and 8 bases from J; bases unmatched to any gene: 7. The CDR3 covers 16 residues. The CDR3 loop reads CASSWGDRGPDSPLHF. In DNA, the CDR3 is TGTGCCAGCAGCTGGGGGGACAGGGGGCCGGATTCACCCCTCCACTTT.

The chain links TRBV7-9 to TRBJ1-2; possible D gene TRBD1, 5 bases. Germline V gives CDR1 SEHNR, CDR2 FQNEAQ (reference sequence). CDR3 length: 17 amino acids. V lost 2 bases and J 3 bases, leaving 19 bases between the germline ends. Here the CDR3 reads CASSLNSRPVGDYGYTF. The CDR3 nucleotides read TGTGCCAGCAGCTTAAATTCTAGACCTGTGGGGGACTATGGCTACACCTTC.

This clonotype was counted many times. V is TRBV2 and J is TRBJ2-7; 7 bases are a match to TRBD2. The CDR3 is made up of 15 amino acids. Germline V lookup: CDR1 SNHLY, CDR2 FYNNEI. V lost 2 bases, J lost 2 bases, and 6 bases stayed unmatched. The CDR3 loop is CASSEKTSRTYEQYF. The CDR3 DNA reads TGTGCCAGCAGTGAAAAGACTAGCCGTACCTACGAGCAGTACTTC.

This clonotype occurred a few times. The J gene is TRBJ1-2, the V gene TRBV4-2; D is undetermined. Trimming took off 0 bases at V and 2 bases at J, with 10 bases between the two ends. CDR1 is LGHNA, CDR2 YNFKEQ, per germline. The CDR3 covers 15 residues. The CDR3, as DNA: TGTGCCAGCAGCCAAGATGGTCACGGCAACTATGGCTACACCTTC. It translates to CASSQDGHGNYGYTF.

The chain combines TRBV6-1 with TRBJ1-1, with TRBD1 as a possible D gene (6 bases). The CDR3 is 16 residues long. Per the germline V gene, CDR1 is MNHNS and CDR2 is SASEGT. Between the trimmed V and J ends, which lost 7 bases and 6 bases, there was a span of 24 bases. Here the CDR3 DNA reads TGTGCCAGCACCCCGAAGACAGGCCAAGGCGTCCCTGAAGCTTTCTTT. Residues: CASTPKTGQGVPEAFF.

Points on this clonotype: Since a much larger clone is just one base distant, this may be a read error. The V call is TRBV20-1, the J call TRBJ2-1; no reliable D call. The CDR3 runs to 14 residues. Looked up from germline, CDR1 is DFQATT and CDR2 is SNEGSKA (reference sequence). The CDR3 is CSARGVTSYSEQFF. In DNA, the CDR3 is TGCAGTGCTAGAGGTGTCACCTCCTACAGTGAGCAGTTCTTC.